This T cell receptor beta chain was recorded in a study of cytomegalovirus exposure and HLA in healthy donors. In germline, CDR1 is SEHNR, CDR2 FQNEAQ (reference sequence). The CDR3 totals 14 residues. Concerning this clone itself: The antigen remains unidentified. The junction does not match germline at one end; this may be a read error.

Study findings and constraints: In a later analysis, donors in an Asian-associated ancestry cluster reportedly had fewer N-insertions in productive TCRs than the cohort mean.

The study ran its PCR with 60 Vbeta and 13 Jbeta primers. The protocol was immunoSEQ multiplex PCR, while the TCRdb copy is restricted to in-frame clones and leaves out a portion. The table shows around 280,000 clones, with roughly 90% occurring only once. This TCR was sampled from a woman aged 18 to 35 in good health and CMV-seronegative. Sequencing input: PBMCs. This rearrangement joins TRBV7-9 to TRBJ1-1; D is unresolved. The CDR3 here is CSSSSYSMNTEAFF. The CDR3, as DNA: TGTTCCAGCAGCTCGTACTCGATGAACACTGAAGCTTTCTTT.